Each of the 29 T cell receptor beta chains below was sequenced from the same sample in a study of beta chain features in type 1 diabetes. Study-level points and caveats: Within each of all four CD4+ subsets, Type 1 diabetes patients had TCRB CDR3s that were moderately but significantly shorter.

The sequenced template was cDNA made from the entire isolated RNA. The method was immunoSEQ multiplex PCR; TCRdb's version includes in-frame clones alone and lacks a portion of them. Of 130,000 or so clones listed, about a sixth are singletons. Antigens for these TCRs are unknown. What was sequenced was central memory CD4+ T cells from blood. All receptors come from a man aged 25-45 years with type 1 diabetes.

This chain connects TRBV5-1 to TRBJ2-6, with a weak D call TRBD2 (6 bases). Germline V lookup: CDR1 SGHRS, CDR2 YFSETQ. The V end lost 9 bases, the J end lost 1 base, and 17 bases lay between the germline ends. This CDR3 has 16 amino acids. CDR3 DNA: TGCGCCACCCGGGAGACAGTCTCTTCTGGGGCCAACGTCCTGACTTTC. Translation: CATRETVSSGANVLTF. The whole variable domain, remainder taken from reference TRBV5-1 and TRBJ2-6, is KAGVTQTPRYLIKTRGQQVTLSCSPISGHRSVSWYQQTPGQGLQFLFEYFSETQRNKGNFPGRFSGRQFSNSRSEMNVSTLELGDSALYLCATRETVSSGANVLTFGAGSRLTVL.

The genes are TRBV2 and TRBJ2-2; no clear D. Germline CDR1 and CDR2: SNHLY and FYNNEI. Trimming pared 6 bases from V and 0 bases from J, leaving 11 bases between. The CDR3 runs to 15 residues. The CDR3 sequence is CASSNLQANTGELFF. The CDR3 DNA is TGTGCCAGCAGCAACTTACAAGCGAACACCGGGGAGCTGTTTTTT.

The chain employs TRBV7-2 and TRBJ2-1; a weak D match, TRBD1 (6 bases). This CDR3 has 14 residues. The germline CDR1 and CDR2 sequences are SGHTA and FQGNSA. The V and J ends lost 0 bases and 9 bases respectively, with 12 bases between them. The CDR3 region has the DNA TGTGCCAGCAGCTTAGCGTCGGCAGGGGTTGAGCAGTTCTTC. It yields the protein CASSLASAGVEQFF.

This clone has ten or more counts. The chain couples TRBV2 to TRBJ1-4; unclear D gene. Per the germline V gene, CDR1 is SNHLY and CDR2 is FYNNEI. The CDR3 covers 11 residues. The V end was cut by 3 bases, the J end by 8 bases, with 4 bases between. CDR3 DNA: TGTGCCAGCAGTGAGTACGAAAAACTGTTTTTT. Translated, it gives CASSEYEKLFF.

Written as DNA, the CDR3 is TGTGCCAGCAGCACGATGGGACAGGTCGGAGCCCTCCACTTT. Translation gives CASSTMGQVGALHF. The rearrangement links TRBV5-6 to TRBJ1-6; 8 nucleotides align to TRBD1. Unmatched junction bases numbered 11, after V lost 4 bases and J lost 14 bases. Looked up from germline, CDR1 is SGHDT and CDR2 is YYEEEE. This CDR3 contains 14 residues.

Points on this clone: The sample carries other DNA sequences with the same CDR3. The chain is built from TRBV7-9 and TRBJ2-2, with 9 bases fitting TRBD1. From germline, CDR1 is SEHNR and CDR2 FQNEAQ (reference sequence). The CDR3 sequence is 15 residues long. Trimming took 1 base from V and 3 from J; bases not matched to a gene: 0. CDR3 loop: CASSLGTGDTGELFF. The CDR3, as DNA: TGTGCCAGCAGCTTAGGGACAGGGGACACCGGGGAGCTGTTTTTT.

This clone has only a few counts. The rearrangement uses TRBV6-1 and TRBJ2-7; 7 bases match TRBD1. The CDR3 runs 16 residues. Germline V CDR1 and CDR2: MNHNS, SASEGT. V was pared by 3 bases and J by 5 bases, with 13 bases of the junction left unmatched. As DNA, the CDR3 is TGTGCCAGCAGTGACCAACCTAGCCGACAGGGCCACGAGCAGTACTTC. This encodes CASSDQPSRQGHEQYF.

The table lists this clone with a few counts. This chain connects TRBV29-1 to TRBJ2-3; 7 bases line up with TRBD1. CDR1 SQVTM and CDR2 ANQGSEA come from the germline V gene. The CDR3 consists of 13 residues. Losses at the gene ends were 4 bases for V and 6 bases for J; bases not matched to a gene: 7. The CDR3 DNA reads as TGCAGCGTTGTTCAACAGGGGAGCGATACGCAGTATTTT. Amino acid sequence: CSVVQQGSDTQYF.

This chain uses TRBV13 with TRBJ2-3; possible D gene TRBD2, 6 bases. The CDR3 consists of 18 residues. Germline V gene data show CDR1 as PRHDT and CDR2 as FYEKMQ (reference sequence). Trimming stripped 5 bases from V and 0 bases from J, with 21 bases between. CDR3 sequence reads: CASSNYKSGAGSTDTQYF. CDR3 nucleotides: TGTGCCAGCAGCAATTACAAGTCGGGCGCGGGGAGCACAGATACGCAGTATTTT.

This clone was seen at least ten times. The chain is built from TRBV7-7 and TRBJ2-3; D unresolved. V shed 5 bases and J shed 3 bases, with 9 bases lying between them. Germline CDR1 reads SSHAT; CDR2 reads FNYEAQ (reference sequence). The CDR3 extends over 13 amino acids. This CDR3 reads CASSTRYTDTQYF. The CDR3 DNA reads TGTGCCAGCAGCACGAGGTATACAGATACGCAGTATTTT.

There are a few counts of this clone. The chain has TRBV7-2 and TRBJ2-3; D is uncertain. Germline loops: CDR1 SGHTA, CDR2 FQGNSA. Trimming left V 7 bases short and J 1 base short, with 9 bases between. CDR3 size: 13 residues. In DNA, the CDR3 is TGTGCCAGCAACCTCCGGGGCACAGATACGCAGTATTTT. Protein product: CASNLRGTDTQYF.

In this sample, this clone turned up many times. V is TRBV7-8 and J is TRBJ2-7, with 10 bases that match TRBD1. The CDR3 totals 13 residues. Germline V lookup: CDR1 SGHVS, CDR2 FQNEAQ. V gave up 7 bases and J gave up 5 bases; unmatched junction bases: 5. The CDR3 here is CASTSGQGNEQYF. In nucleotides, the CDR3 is TGTGCCAGCACCTCGGGACAGGGGAACGAGCAGTACTTC.

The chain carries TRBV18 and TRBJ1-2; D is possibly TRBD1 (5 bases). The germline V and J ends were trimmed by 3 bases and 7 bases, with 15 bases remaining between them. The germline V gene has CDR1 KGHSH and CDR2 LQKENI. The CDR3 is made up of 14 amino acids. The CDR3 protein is CASSPKQAYGGYTF. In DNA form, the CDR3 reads TGTGCCAGCTCACCGAAACAGGCCTATGGTGGCTACACCTTC.

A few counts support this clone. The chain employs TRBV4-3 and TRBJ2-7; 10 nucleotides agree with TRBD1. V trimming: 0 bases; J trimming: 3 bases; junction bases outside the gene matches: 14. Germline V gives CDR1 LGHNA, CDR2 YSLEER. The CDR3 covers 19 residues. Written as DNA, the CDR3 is TGCGCCAGCAGCCAAGACCCACCGACAGGGGGCGAATGGAGCTACGAGCAGTACTTC. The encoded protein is CASSQDPPTGGEWSYEQYF.

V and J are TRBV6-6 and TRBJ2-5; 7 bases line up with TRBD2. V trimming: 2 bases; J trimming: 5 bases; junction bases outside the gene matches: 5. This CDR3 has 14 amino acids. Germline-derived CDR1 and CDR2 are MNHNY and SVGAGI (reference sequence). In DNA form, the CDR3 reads TGTGCCAGCAGTTACCCCGGGGGAGGGGAGACCCAGTACTTC. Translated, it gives CASSYPGGGETQYF.

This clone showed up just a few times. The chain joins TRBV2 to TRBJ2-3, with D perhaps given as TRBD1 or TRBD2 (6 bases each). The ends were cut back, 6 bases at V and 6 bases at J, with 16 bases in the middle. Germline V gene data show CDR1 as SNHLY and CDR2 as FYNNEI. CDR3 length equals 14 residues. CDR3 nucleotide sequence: TGTGCCAGCAGGCCGGGGGCGTCCTTGGATACGCAGTATTTT. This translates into CASRPGASLDTQYF.

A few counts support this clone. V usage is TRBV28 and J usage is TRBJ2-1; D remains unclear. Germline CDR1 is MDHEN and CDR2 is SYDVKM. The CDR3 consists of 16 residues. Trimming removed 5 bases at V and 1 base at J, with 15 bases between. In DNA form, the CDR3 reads TGTGCCAGCAGTCTACTGACACTCAGGTCCTACAATGAGCAGTTCTTC. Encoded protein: CASSLLTLRSYNEQFF.

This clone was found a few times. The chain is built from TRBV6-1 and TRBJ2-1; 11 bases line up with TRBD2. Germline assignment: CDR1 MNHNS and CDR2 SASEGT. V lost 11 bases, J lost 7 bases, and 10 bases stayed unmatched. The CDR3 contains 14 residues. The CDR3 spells CAGYSGGARNEQFF. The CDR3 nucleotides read TGTGCCGGTTATAGCGGGGGGGCCAGAAATGAGCAGTTCTTC.

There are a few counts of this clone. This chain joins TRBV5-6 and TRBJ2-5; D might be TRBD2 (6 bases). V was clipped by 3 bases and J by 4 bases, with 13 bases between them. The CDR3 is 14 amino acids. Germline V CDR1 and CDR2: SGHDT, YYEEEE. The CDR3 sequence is CASSSQRAGETQYF. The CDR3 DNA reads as TGTGCCAGCAGCTCCCAGCGGGCGGGAGAGACCCAGTACTTC.

The CDR3 sequence: CASTRGPAGAKLFF. DNA of the CDR3: TGTGCCAGCACGCGGGGCCCGGCGGGCGCAAAACTGTTTTTT. The chain joins TRBV2 to TRBJ1-4, with D perhaps TRBD1 (5 bases). CDR1 is SNHLY, CDR2 FYNNEI, per germline. The CDR3 covers 14 residues. V gave up 7 bases and J gave up 10 bases, with 19 bases separating them.

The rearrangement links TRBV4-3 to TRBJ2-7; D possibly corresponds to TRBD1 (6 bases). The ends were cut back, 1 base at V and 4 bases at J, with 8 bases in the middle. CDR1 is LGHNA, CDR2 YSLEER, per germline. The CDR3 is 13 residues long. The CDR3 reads CASSQGGGYEQYF. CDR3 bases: TGCGCCAGCAGCCAAGGAGGGGGATACGAGCAGTACTTC.

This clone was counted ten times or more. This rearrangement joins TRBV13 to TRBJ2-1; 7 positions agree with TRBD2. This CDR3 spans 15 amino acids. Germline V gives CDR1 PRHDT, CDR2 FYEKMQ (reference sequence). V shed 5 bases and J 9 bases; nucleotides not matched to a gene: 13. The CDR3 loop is CASSQSGEGLGEQFF. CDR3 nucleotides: TGTGCCAGCAGCCAAAGCGGGGAAGGGCTCGGTGAGCAGTTCTTC.

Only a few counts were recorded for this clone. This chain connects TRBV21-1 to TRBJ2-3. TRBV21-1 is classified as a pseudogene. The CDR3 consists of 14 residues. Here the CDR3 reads CASSKEPQPDTQYF. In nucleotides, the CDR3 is TGTGCCAGCAGCAAAGAACCCCAGCCAGATACGCAGTATTTT.

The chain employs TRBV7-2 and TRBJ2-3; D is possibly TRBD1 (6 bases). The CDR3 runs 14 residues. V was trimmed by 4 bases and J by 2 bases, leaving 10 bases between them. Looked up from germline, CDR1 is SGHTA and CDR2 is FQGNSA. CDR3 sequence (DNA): TGTGCCAGCAGCTCGGGACAAAACACAGATACGCAGTATTTT. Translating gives CASSSGQNTDTQYF.

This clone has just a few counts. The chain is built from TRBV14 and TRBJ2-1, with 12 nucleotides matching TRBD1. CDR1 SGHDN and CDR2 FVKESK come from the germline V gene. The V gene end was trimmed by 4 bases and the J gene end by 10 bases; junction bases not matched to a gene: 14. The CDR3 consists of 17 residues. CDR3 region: CASSPILGTGGAEEQFF. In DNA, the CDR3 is TGTGCCAGCAGCCCAATACTCGGGACAGGGGGCGCGGAGGAGCAGTTCTTC.

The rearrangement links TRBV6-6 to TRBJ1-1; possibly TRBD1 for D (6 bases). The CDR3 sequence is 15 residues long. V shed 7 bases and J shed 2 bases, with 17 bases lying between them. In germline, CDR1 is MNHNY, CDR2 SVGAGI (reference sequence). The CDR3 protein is CASNTLGQLNTEAFF. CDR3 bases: TGTGCCAGCAATACCCTCGGACAGCTTAACACTGAAGCTTTCTTT.

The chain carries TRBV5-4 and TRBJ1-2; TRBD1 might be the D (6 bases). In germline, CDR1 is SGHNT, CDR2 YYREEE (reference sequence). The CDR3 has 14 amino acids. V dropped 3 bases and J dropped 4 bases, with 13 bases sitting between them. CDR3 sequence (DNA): TGTGCCAGCAGCTCCTACAGGGATCCCTATGGCTACACCTTC. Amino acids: CASSSYRDPYGYTF.

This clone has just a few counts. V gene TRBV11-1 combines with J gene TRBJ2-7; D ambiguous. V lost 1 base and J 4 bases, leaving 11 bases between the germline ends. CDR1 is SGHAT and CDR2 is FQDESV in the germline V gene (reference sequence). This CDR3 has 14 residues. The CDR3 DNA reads TGTGCCAGCAGCTTAGAGTCGGCCACTTACGAGCAGTACTTC. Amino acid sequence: CASSLESATYEQYF.

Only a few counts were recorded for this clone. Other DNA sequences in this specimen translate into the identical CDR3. The CDR3 sequence is CASSPDNYGYTF. CDR3 nucleotide sequence: TGTGCCAGCAGCCCGGACAACTATGGCTACACCTTC. The V gene is TRBV7-2, the J gene TRBJ1-2; no clear D gene. Between the trimmed V and J ends, which lost 5 bases and 2 bases, there was a span of 6 bases. This CDR3 region has 12 residues. In germline, CDR1 is SGHTA, CDR2 FQGNSA.